This T cell receptor (beta chain) was sequenced in a study of blood T cell repertoires in COVID-19. Produced via immunoSEQ multiplex PCR; TCRdb's table is partial and in-frame only. The sample holds about 48,000 clones, less than 95% seen once. This CDR3 has 13 residues. Looked up from germline, CDR1 is SQVTM and CDR2 is ANQGSEA. V shed 7 bases, J shed 2 bases, and the junction held 8 bases outside the gene matches. V is TRBV29-1 and J is TRBJ2-7, with 7 bases that match TRBD1. Sequencing was performed on peripheral blood. The origin of this receptor is a man between 65 and 85 years old with acute or convalescent COVID-19. Here the CDR3 reads CSAQTGFPYEQYF. The CDR3, as DNA: TGCAGCGCGCAGACAGGGTTTCCCTACGAGCAGTACTTC.